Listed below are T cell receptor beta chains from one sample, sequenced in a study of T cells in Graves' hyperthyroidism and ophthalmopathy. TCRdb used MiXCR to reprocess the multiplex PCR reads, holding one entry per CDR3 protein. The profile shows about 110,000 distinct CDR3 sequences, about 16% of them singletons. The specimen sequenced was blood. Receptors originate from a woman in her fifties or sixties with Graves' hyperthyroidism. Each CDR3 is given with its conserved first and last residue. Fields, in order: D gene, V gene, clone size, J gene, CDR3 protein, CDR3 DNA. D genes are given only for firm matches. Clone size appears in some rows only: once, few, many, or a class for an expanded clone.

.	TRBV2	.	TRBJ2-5	CASSGNRDETQYF	TGTGCCAGCAGTGGGAACAGGGATGAGACCCAGTACTTC
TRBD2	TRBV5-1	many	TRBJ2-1	CASTFSGNSYNEQFF	TGCGCCAGCACCTTCAGCGGGAACTCCTACAATGAGCAGTTCTTC
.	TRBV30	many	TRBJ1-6	CAWSGISPLHF	TGTGCCTGGAGTGGAATCTCACCCCTCCACTTT
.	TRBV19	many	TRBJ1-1	CASSIRGLGTEAFF	TGTGCCAGTAGTATAAGGGGTTTAGGCACTGAAGCTTTCTTT
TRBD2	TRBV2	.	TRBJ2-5	CASRLAGDGTQYF	TGTGCCAGCCGACTAGCGGGAGACGGGACCCAGTACTTC
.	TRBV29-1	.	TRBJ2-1	CSVETGGGSYNEQFF	TGCAGCGTTGAAACAGGAGGAGGCTCCTACAATGAGCAGTTCTTC
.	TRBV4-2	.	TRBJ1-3	CASSHPLGAISGNTIYF	TGTGCCAGCAGCCACCCTCTAGGAGCGATCTCTGGAAACACCATATATTTT
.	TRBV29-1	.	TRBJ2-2	CSVEDPGTVNTGELFF	TGCAGCGTTGAAGACCCAGGGACGGTGAACACCGGGGAGCTGTTTTTT
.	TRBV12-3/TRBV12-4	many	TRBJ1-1	CASSLDSRPLTEAFF	TGTGCCAGCAGTTTAGACAGCCGACCCCTTACTGAAGCTTTCTTT
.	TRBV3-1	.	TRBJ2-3	CASSQVLRDIADTQYF	TGTGCCAGCAGCCAAGTATTGCGGGACATTGCAGATACGCAGTATTTT
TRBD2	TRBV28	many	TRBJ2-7	CASSPAGGMDEQYF	TGTGCCAGCAGTCCAGCGGGAGGGATGGACGAGCAGTACTTC
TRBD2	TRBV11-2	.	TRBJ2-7	CASSRLAGYHSYEQYF	TGTGCCAGCAGCCGACTAGCGGGATATCACTCCTACGAGCAGTACTTC
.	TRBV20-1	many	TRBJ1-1	CSASRAVTEAFF	TGCAGTGCTAGTAGGGCAGTCACTGAAGCTTTCTTT
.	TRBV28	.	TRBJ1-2	CASSLRRVEGGYGYTF	TGTGCCAGCAGTTTACGGCGGGTGGAGGGAGGGTATGGCTACACCTTC
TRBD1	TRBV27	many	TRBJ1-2	CASTSLGGVSYGYTF	TGTGCCAGCACAAGTTTAGGGGGCGTTTCCTATGGCTACACCTTC
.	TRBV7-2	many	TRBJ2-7	CASSPDPRASKQYF	TGTGCCAGCAGCCCCGATCCGAGGGCCTCCAAGCAGTACTTC
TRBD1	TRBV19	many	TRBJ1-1	CASSILTGGSNTEAFF	TGTGCCAGTAGTATTCTCACAGGGGGCTCGAACACTGAAGCTTTCTTT
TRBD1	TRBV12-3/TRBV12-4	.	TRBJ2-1	CATKDRNSYEQFF	TGTGCCACCAAGGACAGGAACTCCTACGAACAGTTCTTC
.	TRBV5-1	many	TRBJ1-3	CASSLGTAGNTIYF	TGCGCCAGCAGCTTGGGGACAGCCGGAAACACCATATATTTT
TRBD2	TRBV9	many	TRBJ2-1	CASSVEGSGDEQFF	TGTGCCAGCAGCGTAGAAGGTAGCGGGGATGAGCAGTTCTTC
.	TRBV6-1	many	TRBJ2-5	CASSEWGETQYF	TGTGCCAGCAGTGAATGGGGAGAGACCCAGTACTTC
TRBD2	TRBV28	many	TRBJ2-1	CASSLGLAEGYNEQFF	TGTGCCAGCAGTTTAGGGCTAGCGGAGGGCTACAATGAGCAGTTCTTC
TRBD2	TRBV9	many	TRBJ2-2	CASSVGSSGSPGELFF	TGTGCCAGCAGCGTAGGCTCTAGCGGGAGCCCCGGGGAGCTGTTTTTT
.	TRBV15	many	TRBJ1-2	CATSRVGKEDYGYTF	TGTGCCACCAGCAGAGTTGGGAAAGAGGACTATGGCTACACCTTC
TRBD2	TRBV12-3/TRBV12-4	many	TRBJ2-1	CASSSGRAFYNEQFF	TGTGCCAGCAGTTCCGGGAGGGCCTTCTACAATGAGCAGTTCTTC
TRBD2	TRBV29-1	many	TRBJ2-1	CSVETSGTYNEQFF	TGCAGCGTTGAGACTAGCGGGACCTACAATGAGCAGTTCTTC
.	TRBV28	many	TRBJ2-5	CASSLRQGQQQYF	TGTGCCAGCAGTTTGAGGCAGGGGCAACAACAGTACTTC
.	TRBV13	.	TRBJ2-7	CASSSSRSEQYF	TGCGCCAGCAGCTCCAGCCGGAGTGAGCAGTACTTC
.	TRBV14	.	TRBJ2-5	CASSLFSSRTWAQYF	TGTGCCAGCAGCCTATTTAGTAGCCGGACCTGGGCCCAGTACTTC
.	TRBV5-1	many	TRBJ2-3	CASSLAFRGATDTQYF	TGCGCCAGCAGCTTGGCCTTCAGGGGGGCTACAGATACGCAGTATTTT
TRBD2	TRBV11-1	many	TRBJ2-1	CASRRSGHNEQFF	TGTGCCAGCAGACGTAGCGGGCACAATGAGCAGTTCTTC
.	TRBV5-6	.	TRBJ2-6	CASSLMAGAGANVLTF	TGTGCCAGCAGCTTGATGGCAGGTGCTGGGGCCAACGTCCTGACTTTC
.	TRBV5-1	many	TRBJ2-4	CASSSPGVVQYF	TGCGCCAGCAGCTCGCCTGGGGTAGTTCAGTACTTC
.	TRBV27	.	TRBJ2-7	CASSLWAGKSYEQYF	TGTGCCAGCAGTTTATGGGCGGGAAAGAGCTACGAGCAGTACTTC
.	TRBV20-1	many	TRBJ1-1	CSARGQTANTEAFF	TGCAGTGCTAGAGGCCAGACAGCGAACACTGAAGCTTTCTTT
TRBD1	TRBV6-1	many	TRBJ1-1	CASRGLTGMNTEAFF	TGTGCCAGCAGAGGACTGACAGGGATGAACACTGAAGCTTTCTTT
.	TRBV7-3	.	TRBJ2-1	CASSLTRLDEQFF	TGTGCCAGCAGCTTAACGCGGCTGGATGAGCAGTTCTTC
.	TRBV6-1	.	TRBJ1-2	CASSRGGIYGYTF	TGTGCCAGCAGCCGGGGGGGTATATATGGCTACACCTTC
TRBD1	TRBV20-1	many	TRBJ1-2	CSASDGQGYGYTF	TGCAGTGCTAGCGACGGACAGGGCTATGGCTACACCTTC
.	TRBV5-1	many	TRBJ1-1	CASSLVGYTEAFF	TGCGCCAGCAGCTTGGTGGGATACACTGAAGCTTTCTTT
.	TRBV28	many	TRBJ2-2	CASSLLFGELFF	TGTGCCAGCAGTTTACTATTCGGGGAGCTGTTTTTT
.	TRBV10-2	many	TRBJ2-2	CASSEWVIGELFF	TGCGCCAGCAGTGAATGGGTGATCGGGGAGCTGTTTTTT
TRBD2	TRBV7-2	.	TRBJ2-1	CASSPYSSGCNEQFF	TGTGCCAGCAGCCCCTACTCTAGCGGCTGCAATGAGCAGTTCTTC
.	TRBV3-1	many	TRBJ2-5	CASSQGDWRQETQYF	TGTGCCAGCAGCCAAGGGGACTGGCGGCAAGAGACCCAGTACTTC